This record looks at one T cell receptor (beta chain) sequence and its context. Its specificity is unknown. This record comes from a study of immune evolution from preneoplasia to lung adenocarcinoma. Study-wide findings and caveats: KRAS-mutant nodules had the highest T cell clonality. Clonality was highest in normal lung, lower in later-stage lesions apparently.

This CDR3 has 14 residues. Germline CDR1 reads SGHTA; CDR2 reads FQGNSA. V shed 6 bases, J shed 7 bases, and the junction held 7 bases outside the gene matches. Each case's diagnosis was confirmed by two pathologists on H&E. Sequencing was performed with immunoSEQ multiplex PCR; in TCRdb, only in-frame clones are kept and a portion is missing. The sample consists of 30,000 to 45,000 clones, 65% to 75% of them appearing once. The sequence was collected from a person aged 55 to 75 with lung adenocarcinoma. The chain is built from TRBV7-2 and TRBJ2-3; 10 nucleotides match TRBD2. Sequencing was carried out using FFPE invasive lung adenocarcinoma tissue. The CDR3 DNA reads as TGTGCCAGCAGACCTAGCGGGAGTACATATACGCAGTATTTT. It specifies CASRPSGSTYTQYF.